This T cell receptor beta chain was observed in a study of cytomegalovirus exposure and HLA in healthy donors. The CDR3 covers 8 residues. PCR involved 60 Vbeta and 13 Jbeta primers. Sequenced by immunoSEQ multiplex PCR; TCRdb stores in-frame clones only, minus some. The sample includes about 130,000 clones, 77% of them seen just once. Sequencing was done on a sample of PBMCs. The sequence derives from an older woman in good health and CMV-seronegative. V gene TRBV1 combines with J gene TRBJ2-5; the DNA was not used to check the table's D call, TRBD2. TRBV1 is a pseudogene. The CDR3 loop is CTKETQYF. For the CDR3, the DNA is TGCACTAAAGAGACCCAGTACTTC.